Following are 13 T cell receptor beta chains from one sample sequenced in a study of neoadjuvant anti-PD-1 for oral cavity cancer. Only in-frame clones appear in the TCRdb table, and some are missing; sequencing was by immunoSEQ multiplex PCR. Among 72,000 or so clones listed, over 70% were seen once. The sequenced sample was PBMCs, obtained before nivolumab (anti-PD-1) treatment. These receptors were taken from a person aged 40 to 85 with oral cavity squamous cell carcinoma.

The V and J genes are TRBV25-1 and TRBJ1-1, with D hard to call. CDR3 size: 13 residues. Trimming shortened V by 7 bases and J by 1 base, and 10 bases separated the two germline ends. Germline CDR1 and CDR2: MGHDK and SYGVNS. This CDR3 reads CASKTLQNTEAFF. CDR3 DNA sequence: TGTGCCAGCAAGACACTTCAGAACACTGAAGCTTTCTTT.

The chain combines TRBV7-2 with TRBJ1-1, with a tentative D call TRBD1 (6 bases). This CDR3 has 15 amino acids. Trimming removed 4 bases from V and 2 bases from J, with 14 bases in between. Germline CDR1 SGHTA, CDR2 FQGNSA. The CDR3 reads CASSSEGGSNTEAFF. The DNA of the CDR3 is TGTGCCAGCAGCTCGGAGGGGGGATCCAACACTGAAGCTTTCTTT.

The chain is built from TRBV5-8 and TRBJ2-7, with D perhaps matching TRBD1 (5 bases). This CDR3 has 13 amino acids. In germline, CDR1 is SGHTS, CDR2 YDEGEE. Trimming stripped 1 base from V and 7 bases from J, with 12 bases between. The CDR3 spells CASSLQGAWEQYF. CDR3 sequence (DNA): TGTGCCAGCAGCTTGCAGGGTGCATGGGAGCAGTACTTC.

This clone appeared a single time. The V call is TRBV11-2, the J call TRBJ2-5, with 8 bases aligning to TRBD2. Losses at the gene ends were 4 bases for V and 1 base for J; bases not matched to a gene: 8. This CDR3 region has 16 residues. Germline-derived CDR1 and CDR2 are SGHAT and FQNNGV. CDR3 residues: CASSYGLASSQETQYF. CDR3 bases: TGTGCCAGCAGCTATGGACTAGCAAGTTCCCAAGAGACCCAGTACTTC.

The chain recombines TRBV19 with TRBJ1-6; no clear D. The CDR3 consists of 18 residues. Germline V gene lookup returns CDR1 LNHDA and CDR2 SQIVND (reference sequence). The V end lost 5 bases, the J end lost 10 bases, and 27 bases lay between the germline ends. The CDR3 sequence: CASSLAGYTSNWASPLHF. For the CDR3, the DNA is TGTGCCAGTAGTCTTGCGGGTTATACGTCGAATTGGGCGTCACCCCTCCACTTT.

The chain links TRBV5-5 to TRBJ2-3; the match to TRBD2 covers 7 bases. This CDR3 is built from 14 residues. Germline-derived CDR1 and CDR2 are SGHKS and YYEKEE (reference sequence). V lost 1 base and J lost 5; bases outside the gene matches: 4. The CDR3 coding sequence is TGTGCCAGCAGCTTGCCGCGGGGGTTAGATACGCAGTATTTT. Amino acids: CASSLPRGLDTQYF.

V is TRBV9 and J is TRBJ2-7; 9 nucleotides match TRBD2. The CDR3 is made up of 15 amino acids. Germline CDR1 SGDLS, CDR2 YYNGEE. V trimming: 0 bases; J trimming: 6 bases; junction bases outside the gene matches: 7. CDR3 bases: TGTGCCAGCAGCGTAGGTACCGGGACTAGCTCCGAGCAGTACTTC. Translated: CASSVGTGTSSEQYF.

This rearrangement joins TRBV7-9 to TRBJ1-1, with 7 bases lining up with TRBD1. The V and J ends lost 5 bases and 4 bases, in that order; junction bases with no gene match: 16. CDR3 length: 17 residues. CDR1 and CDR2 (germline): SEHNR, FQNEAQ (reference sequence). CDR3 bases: TGTGCCAGCAGCCACCCCGTAGGCAATACAGGGGTCACTGAAGCTTTCTTT. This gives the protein CASSHPVGNTGVTEAFF.

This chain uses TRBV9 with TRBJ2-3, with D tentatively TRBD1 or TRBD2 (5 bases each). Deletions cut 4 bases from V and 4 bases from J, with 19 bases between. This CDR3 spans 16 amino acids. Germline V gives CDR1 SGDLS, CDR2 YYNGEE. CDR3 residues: CASSPRPPGGADTQYF. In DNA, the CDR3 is TGTGCCAGCAGCCCCCGACCCCCTGGGGGTGCAGATACGCAGTATTTT. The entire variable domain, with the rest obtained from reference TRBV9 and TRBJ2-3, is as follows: DSGVTQTPKHLITATGQRVTLRCSPRSGDLSVYWYQQSLDQGLQFLIQYYNGEERAKGNILERFSAQQFPDLHSELNLSSLELGDSALYFCASSPRPPGGADTQYFGPGTRLTVL.

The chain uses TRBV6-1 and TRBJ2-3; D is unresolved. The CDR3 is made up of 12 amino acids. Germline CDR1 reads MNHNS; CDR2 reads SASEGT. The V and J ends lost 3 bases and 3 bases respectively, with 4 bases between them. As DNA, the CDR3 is TGTGCCAGCAGTGAGAGAACAGATACGCAGTATTTT. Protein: CASSERTDTQYF.

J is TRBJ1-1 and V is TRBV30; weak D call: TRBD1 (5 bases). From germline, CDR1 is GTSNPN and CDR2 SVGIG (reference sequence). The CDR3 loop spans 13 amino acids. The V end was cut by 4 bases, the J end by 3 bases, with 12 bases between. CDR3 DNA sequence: TGTGCCTGGATGCCCGGGGCAGACACTGAAGCTTTCTTT. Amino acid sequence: CAWMPGADTEAFF.

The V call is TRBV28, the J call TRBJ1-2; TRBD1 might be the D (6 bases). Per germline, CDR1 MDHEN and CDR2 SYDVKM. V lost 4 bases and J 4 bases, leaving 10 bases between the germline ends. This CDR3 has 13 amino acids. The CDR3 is CASSWAGAYGYTF. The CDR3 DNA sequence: TGTGCCAGCAGTTGGGCGGGGGCCTATGGCTACACCTTC.

The CDR3, as DNA: TGTGCCAGCAGCTTGGGTCATGAGCAGTTCTTC. This gives the protein CASSLGHEQFF. This chain uses TRBV5-4 with TRBJ2-1; no definite D call. Germline V CDR1 and CDR2: SGHNT, YYREEE (reference sequence). There are 11 residues in the CDR3. V was shortened by 0 bases and J by 8 bases, with 3 bases between the two germline ends.